The sample holds many counts of the clone carrying this T cell receptor beta chain. The antigen remains undetermined. Template switching supplied a universal primer site; unique molecular identifiers were carried on the cDNA. TCRdb fed the 5' RACE reads into MiXCR, producing one record per CDR3 protein. The sample includes some 730,000 distinct CDR3 sequences, 15% to 20% of them seen just once. The CDR3 is 16 amino acids. V trimming: 2 bases; J trimming: 10 bases; junction bases outside the gene matches: 12. Germline values: CDR1 SGHKS, CDR2 YYEKEE (reference sequence). These data come from a study of identical twins. Overall study results and limits: The models gave estimates that fell short of the out-of-frame TCR alpha sharing seen in monozygotic twins.

In addition, the sample was reused for a study of T cells expressing NK-cell markers. Per that study: Each TCR beta repertoire originated in sorted T cells that were CD3+CD56+NKG2C+, CD3+CD56+NKG2C- or CD3+CD56-NKG2C+. The study found these clonotypes also leading the CD3+CD56-NKG2C+ fraction in a few donors.

The receptor was isolated from a young woman in good health. The sequenced sample consisted of PBMCs. The genes are TRBV5-5 and TRBJ2-1, with 10 bases matching TRBD1. Here the CDR3 DNA reads TGTGCCAGCAGCTTCGCCGGGACAGGGGTTCCCCAGGAGCAGTTCTTC. This codes for CASSFAGTGVPQEQFF.